This T cell receptor beta chain was recovered during a study of early stage breast cancer tumors. Study as a whole: Among around 12 ER+/PR+/HER2- tumors, eight were ductal, four lobular. Notes on the study in general: Compared with adjacent normal breast tissue, tumors showed 2 to 2.5-fold greater T cell density and higher clonality.

The CDR3 extends over 13 amino acids. V was cut by 4 bases and J by 2 bases, with 9 bases left in between. Germline V gene sequence: CDR1 SGHRS, CDR2 YFSETQ. On this clone: Antigen: not known.

Produced via immunoSEQ multiplex PCR; TCRdb's table is partial and in-frame only. The top ten clones hold about 9% of a sample with some 8,000 clones, 60% to 85% of them seen once. The chain is built from TRBV5-1 and TRBJ1-1, with D unclear. The source material was normal breast tissue next to the tumor. This receptor was identified in a person aged 55-75 years with breast cancer. In DNA, the CDR3 is TGCGCCAGCAGCCGAGACGCCAACACTGAAGCTTTCTTT. Protein sequence: CASSRDANTEAFF.